This T cell receptor (beta chain) emerged from a study of blood T cell repertoires in COVID-19. Across the study: There were acute and convalescent COVID-19 samples, and they came from the United States, Italy and Spain.

Original processing notes: Nucleated cell counts were estimated from reference gene primer amplification. Clones were read by immunoSEQ multiplex PCR, and TCRdb kept only the in-frame ones, dropping some. That table supplies the V and J calls and clone size; D and trimming were determined from the DNA. The table has 250,000 to 300,000 clones, under 90% seen once; the top ten hold around 4.1%. CDR1 is MNHEY and CDR2 is SVGAGI in the germline V gene. J lost 8 bases, V lost 5 bases, and 3 bases had no gene match. The length of the CDR3 is 13 residues. Individuals drawn from about 26 US areas were about 18 to 90 years old. Researchers sorted participants into cohorts using their self-reported clinical history.

The receptor's source is a man aged 25 to 45 with acute COVID-19. This chain connects TRBV6-5 to TRBJ2-1; 10 bases are a match to TRBD2. Material for sequencing was PBMCs or T cells enriched from blood (not recorded which). The DNA for the CDR3 is TGTGCCAGCAGTCTCAGCGGGAGGGATGAGCAGTTCTTC. Protein sequence: CASSLSGRDEQFF.